This passage covers 30 T cell receptor beta chains from one sample sequenced in a study of T cell responses to AZD1222 COVID-19 vaccine. Only in-frame clones appear in the TCRdb table, and some are missing; sequencing was by immunoSEQ multiplex PCR. The sample holds roughly 120,000 clones, around 90% seen once. The sample consisted of peripheral blood, taken 28 days after the second AZD1222 dose. Every receptor here comes from an adult who received the AZD1222 COVID-19 vaccine.

The V and J genes are TRBV5-4 and TRBJ1-3; D is undetermined. The V gene's germline CDR1 is SGHNT and CDR2 YYREEE (reference sequence). V lost 0 bases and J lost 0, with 10 bases in between. CDR3 length equals 16 residues. DNA of the CDR3: TGTGCCAGCAGCTTGGATGTATCAACCTCTGGAAACACCATATATTTT. Amino acids: CASSLDVSTSGNTIYF.

This chain uses TRBV7-2 with TRBJ2-1, with 8 bases fitting TRBD2. CDR3 size: 12 residues. CDR1 and CDR2 from the germline V gene are SGHTA and FQGNSA. Losses at the gene ends were 5 bases for V and 11 bases for J; bases not matched to a gene: 5. CDR3 coding DNA: TGTGCCAGCAGCGAAGCGGGGGCCCAGCAGTTCTTC. Translated: CASSEAGAQQFF.

The chain joins TRBV19 to TRBJ1-4; no clear D. Trimming removed 4 bases from V and 0 bases from J, with 9 bases in between. The V gene's germline CDR1 is LNHDA and CDR2 SQIVND (reference sequence). This CDR3 contains 15 residues. The DNA of the CDR3 is TGTGCCAGTAGTACTTCGACGGCAACTAATGAAAAACTGTTTTTT. It specifies CASSTSTATNEKLFF.

J is TRBJ1-2 and V is TRBV11-2; the D gene is possibly TRBD1 (5 bases). The V end was cut by 0 bases, the J end by 0 bases, with 11 bases between. This CDR3 spans 16 amino acids. Germline V gene lookup returns CDR1 SGHAT and CDR2 FQNNGV. The chain's CDR3 is CASSLETGRTNYGYTF. The DNA of the CDR3 is TGTGCCAGCAGCTTAGAAACGGGACGTACTAACTATGGCTACACCTTC.

The chain joins TRBV19 to TRBJ1-3; D not certain. Trimming left V 2 bases short and J 7 bases short, with 6 bases between. Germline CDR1 LNHDA, CDR2 SQIVND (reference sequence). The CDR3 runs to 12 residues. For the CDR3, the DNA is TGTGCCAGTAGTATAAGAGATAACACCATATATTTT. Translated, it gives CASSIRDNTIYF.

The chain joins TRBV5-4 to TRBJ2-3; no clear D. Per the germline V gene, CDR1 is SGHNT and CDR2 is YYREEE (reference sequence). The length of the CDR3 is 14 residues. Trimming shortened V by 0 bases and J by 2 bases, and 7 bases separated the two germline ends. This CDR3 reads CASSLATFTDTQYF. The CDR3, as DNA: TGTGCCAGCAGCTTGGCCACCTTCACAGATACGCAGTATTTT.

The chain uses TRBV15 and TRBJ1-2; D unresolved. Germline loops: CDR1 LNHNV, CDR2 YYDKDF (reference sequence). Trimming shortened V by 0 bases and J by 0 bases, and 8 bases separated the two germline ends. The CDR3 has 15 residues. CDR3 in DNA: TGTGCCACCAGCAGAGACGACCGCCCTAACTATGGCTACACCTTC. Amino acids: CATSRDDRPNYGYTF.

The rearrangement uses TRBV7-9 and TRBJ2-1; 10 nucleotides line up with TRBD2. Looked up from germline, CDR1 is SEHNR and CDR2 is FQNEAQ (reference sequence). The V and J ends lost 5 bases and 6 bases, in that order; junction bases with no gene match: 16. The CDR3 consists of 18 residues. The CDR3 loop reads CASSLQGGSGRASNEQFF. DNA for the CDR3: TGTGCCAGCAGCCTCCAAGGGGGGAGCGGGAGGGCCAGCAATGAGCAGTTCTTC. The full variable domain, with the rest looked up from reference TRBV7-9 and TRBJ2-1, is DTGVSQNPRHKITKRGQNVTFRCDPISEHNRLYWYRQTLGQGPEFLTYFQNEAQLEKSRLLSDRFSAERPKGSFSTLEIQRTEQGDSAMYLCASSLQGGSGRASNEQFFGPGTRLTVL.

The rearrangement uses TRBV6-2 or TRBV6-3 and TRBJ1-1, with D maybe TRBD1 (5 bases). The germline CDR1 and CDR2 sequences are MNHEY and SVGEGT. The CDR3 loop spans 16 amino acids. V was trimmed by 2 bases and J by 0 bases, leaving 13 bases between them. DNA for the CDR3: TGTGCCAGCAGTTACGGGGACGCCCCCTTGAACACTGAAGCTTTCTTT. Its protein product is CASSYGDAPLNTEAFF.

The chain employs TRBV7-2 and TRBJ1-2; D gene uncertain. The germline V gene encodes CDR1 SGHTA and CDR2 FQGNSA. The CDR3 consists of 13 residues. The V end was cut by 0 bases, the J end by 6 bases, with 8 bases between. CDR3: CASSLAGSHGYTF. CDR3 in DNA: TGTGCCAGCAGCTTAGCCGGGTCCCATGGCTACACCTTC.

This chain links TRBV5-1 with TRBJ1-2, with 8 bases that match TRBD1. The CDR3 is 15 amino acids. Trimming removed 0 bases from V and 4 bases from J; junction bases left unmatched: 5. CDR1 and CDR2 from the germline V gene are SGHRS and YFSETQ. The CDR3 loop is CASSLVSGGPYGYTF. The CDR3 DNA reads as TGCGCCAGCAGCTTGGTATCAGGGGGCCCCTATGGCTACACCTTC.

The rearrangement joins TRBV7-9 to TRBJ1-3; D not certain. Trimming took off 5 bases at V and 6 bases at J, with 8 bases between the two ends. The CDR3 runs to 12 residues. Germline CDR1 is SEHNR and CDR2 is FQNEAQ (reference sequence). CDR3 DNA: TGTGCCAGCAGCCCTTTGGTAAACACCATATATTTT. Residues: CASSPLVNTIYF.

The rearrangement links TRBV28 to TRBJ1-6; D is unresolved. Germline CDR1 reads MDHEN; CDR2 reads SYDVKM. The ends were cut back, 4 bases at V and 8 bases at J, with 3 bases in the middle. The CDR3 runs 11 residues. The CDR3 bases are TGTGCCAGCAGTTCCCATTCACCCCTCCACTTT. Translated: CASSSHSPLHF. The full variable domain, rest sourced from reference TRBV28 and TRBJ1-6, is DVKVTQSSRYLVKRTGEKVFLECVQDMDHENMFWYRQDPGLGLRLIYFSYDVKMKEKGDIPEGYSVSREKKERFSLILESASTNQTSMYLCASSSHSPLHFGNGTRLTVT.

The chain is built from TRBV4-3 and TRBJ1-2, with 12 nucleotides matching TRBD1. CDR3 length: 15 residues. The germline V gene encodes CDR1 LGHNA and CDR2 YSLEER. Germline trimming cut 4 bases from V and 7 bases from J; bases unmatched to any gene: 7. The CDR3 DNA follows: TGCGCCAGCAGCCTCCTGGGACAGGGGGCGGCTGGCTACACCTTC. Translated, it gives CASSLLGQGAAGYTF.

The rearrangement links TRBV28 to TRBJ1-4; 9 bases align to TRBD1. The V and J ends lost 6 bases and 3 bases, in that order; junction bases with no gene match: 8. In germline, CDR1 is MDHEN, CDR2 SYDVKM. The CDR3 has 16 residues. The CDR3 sequence is CASSSGTGISNEKLFF. The CDR3 DNA is TGTGCCAGCAGCTCCGGGACAGGGATATCTAATGAAAAACTGTTTTTT.

The rearrangement uses TRBV7-2 and TRBJ2-5; 8 bases fit TRBD1. The CDR3 totals 15 residues. CDR1 SGHTA and CDR2 FQGNSA come from the germline V gene. V lost 5 bases to trimming and J lost 5 bases; unmatched junction nucleotides: 10. The chain's CDR3 is CASSPPDRVWETQYF. The CDR3 region has the DNA TGTGCCAGCAGCCCCCCGGACAGGGTTTGGGAGACCCAGTACTTC. Full variable domain (rest looked up from reference TRBV7-2 and TRBJ2-5): GAGVSQSPSNKVTEKGKDVELRCDPISGHTALYWYRQSLGQGLEFLIYFQGNSAPDKSGLPSDRFSAERTGGSVSTLTIQRTQQEDSAVYLCASSPPDRVWETQYFGPGTRLLVL.

The chain uses TRBV9 and TRBJ1-1; TRBD1 agrees at 12 bases. CDR3 size: 18 residues. The J segment lost 3 bases and the V segment lost 0 bases, leaving 9 bases of the junction unmatched. From germline, CDR1 is SGDLS and CDR2 YYNGEE. The CDR3 DNA reads as TGTGCCAGCAGCGTAGCTGGGGGGACAGGGGGCGCGTACACTGAAGCTTTCTTT. This encodes CASSVAGGTGGAYTEAFF.

The chain joins TRBV2 to TRBJ1-4; TRBD1 is a possible D gene (6 bases). Germline assignment: CDR1 SNHLY and CDR2 FYNNEI. This CDR3 region has 14 residues. V lost 7 bases, J lost 8 bases, and 17 bases lay in between. The CDR3 DNA sequence: TGTGCCAGCAAGGGAGGACAGCCTGGAGAAAAACTGTTTTTT. It encodes CASKGGQPGEKLFF.

The rearrangement uses TRBV5-4 and TRBJ2-7, with TRBD2 matching 9 bases. Germline values: CDR1 SGHNT, CDR2 YYREEE (reference sequence). This CDR3 is built from 14 residues. V lost 1 base to trimming and J lost 7 bases; unmatched junction nucleotides: 6. The CDR3 sequence is CASSLSSGKGEQYF. CDR3 DNA: TGTGCCAGCAGCTTGTCTAGCGGGAAGGGAGAGCAGTACTTC.

This chain links TRBV28 with TRBJ2-7, with D tentatively TRBD1 or TRBD2 (5 bases each). Germline V lookup: CDR1 MDHEN, CDR2 SYDVKM. V was shortened by 2 bases and J by 2 bases, with 13 bases between the two germline ends. The CDR3 is 15 amino acids. The CDR3 spells CASSLKGKGAYEQYF. The CDR3 DNA reads as TGTGCCAGCAGTTTAAAGGGGAAGGGAGCCTACGAGCAGTACTTC.

The chain uses TRBV5-8 and TRBJ2-7; weak D call: TRBD2 (6 bases). This CDR3 has 15 amino acids. V lost 1 base and J lost 3, with 14 bases in between. Germline CDR1 is SGHTS and CDR2 is YDEGEE. The CDR3: CASSLFQWRDYEQYF. The DNA for the CDR3 is TGTGCCAGCAGCTTGTTTCAGTGGAGGGACTACGAGCAGTACTTC.

The genes are TRBV12-5 and TRBJ1-1; D not certain. Germline values: CDR1 LGHNT, CDR2 FRNRAP. CDR3 size: 16 residues. The ends were cut back, 3 bases at V and 5 bases at J, with 19 bases in the middle. The CDR3 sequence: CASGFSWRESDTEAFF. The CDR3 nucleotides read TGTGCTAGTGGTTTTAGTTGGAGGGAAAGTGATACTGAAGCTTTCTTT.

This chain joins TRBV5-6 and TRBJ2-7; possibly TRBD1 for D (5 bases). The CDR3 sequence is 14 residues long. Looked up from germline, CDR1 is SGHDT and CDR2 is YYEEEE. Trimming pared 0 bases from V and 4 bases from J, leaving 11 bases between. CDR3 residues: CASSLVGRVYEQYF. CDR3 in DNA: TGTGCCAGCAGCTTGGTGGGCAGGGTTTACGAGCAGTACTTC.

This chain links TRBV5-6 with TRBJ1-1; no definite D call. This CDR3 spans 15 amino acids. CDR1 and CDR2 (germline): SGHDT, YYEEEE. Trimming shortened V by 0 bases and J by 2 bases, and 11 bases separated the two germline ends. The CDR3 DNA follows: TGTGCCAGCAGCTTGGTCGCAGCCATAAACACTGAAGCTTTCTTT. As protein: CASSLVAAINTEAFF.

The gene calls are TRBV3-1 (or the pseudogene TRBV3-2) and TRBJ2-2; a possible D gene is TRBD1 (5 bases). Between the trimmed V and J ends, which lost 6 bases and 2 bases, there was a span of 10 bases. The length of the CDR3 is 14 residues. The germline V gene encodes CDR1 LGHDT and CDR2 YNNKEL (reference sequence). The CDR3 DNA reads as TGTGCCAGCAGACTGACAGATAACACCGGGGAGCTGTTTTTT. Amino acid sequence: CASRLTDNTGELFF.

The J gene is TRBJ2-4, the V gene TRBV7-2, with D maybe TRBD2 (5 bases). Trimming stripped 5 bases from V and 15 bases from J, with 20 bases between. The CDR3 spans 13 residues. Per the germline V gene, CDR1 is SGHTA and CDR2 is FQGNSA. The CDR3 DNA reads TGTGCCAGCAGCCCGAGGAGTGAGGGATGGGCGTACTTC. As protein: CASSPRSEGWAYF.

The gene calls are TRBV3-1 (or the pseudogene TRBV3-2) and TRBJ2-7; no clear D gene. The CDR3 has 13 amino acids. Germline-derived CDR1 and CDR2 are LGHDT and YNNKEL (reference sequence). The germline V and J ends were trimmed by 10 bases and 6 bases, with 19 bases remaining between them. The CDR3: CATLPGPGFEQYF. Here the CDR3 DNA reads TGTGCCACCCTCCCGGGCCCGGGCTTCGAGCAGTACTTC.

The rearrangement uses TRBV2 and TRBJ1-2; 7 bases are a match to TRBD1. In germline, CDR1 is SNHLY, CDR2 FYNNEI. The CDR3 length is 13 residues. The V gene end was trimmed by 5 bases and the J gene end by 2 bases; junction bases not matched to a gene: 2. The CDR3 coding sequence is TGTGCCAGCAGTCAGACAGGGAACTATGGCTACACCTTC. Protein product: CASSQTGNYGYTF.

J is TRBJ2-2 and V is TRBV30, with no clear D. The germline V and J ends were trimmed by 0 bases and 1 base, with 9 bases remaining between them. The CDR3 contains 15 residues. The germline CDR1 and CDR2 sequences are GTSNPN and SVGIG (reference sequence). CDR3 amino acids: CAWSVVSLNTGELFF. Written as DNA, the CDR3 is TGTGCCTGGAGTGTCGTCTCTTTGAACACCGGGGAGCTGTTTTTT.

This chain joins TRBV5-1 and TRBJ2-2; possibly TRBD1 for D (6 bases). The CDR3 sequence is 18 residues long. Trimming stripped 3 bases from V and 1 base from J, with 19 bases between. Germline V lookup: CDR1 SGHRS, CDR2 YFSETQ. The CDR3 nucleotides are TGCGCCAGCAGCTCCGGGCGGGCAAAGACAGGGAACACCGGGGAGCTGTTTTTT. This gives the protein CASSSGRAKTGNTGELFF.